This T cell receptor beta chain stems from a study of post-analysis software for immune sequencing data. For the study at large: Several disease courses (relapsing-remitting, secondary progressive and progressive-relapsing) of multiple sclerosis were included.

Germline values: CDR1 SGHTA, CDR2 FQGNSA. The CDR3 spans 14 residues. In the case of this clonotype: Its specificity is unknown. One end of the junction fails to match germline, which may point to a read error.

Broader study findings: People with multiple sclerosis had a significantly lower normalized Chao1 diversity than controls did. Five TRBV segments, including TRBV5-6, TRBV5-1 and TRBV20-1, were more frequent in patients than controls.

The TCR beta cDNA libraries carried unique molecular identifiers. TCRdb re-called the PCR reads through MiXCR, storing one row per CDR3 protein. The data hold about 400,000 distinct CDR3 sequences, with around a third observed a single time. The genes are TRBV7-2 and TRBJ2-3, with D perhaps matching TRBD2 (6 bases). Specimen: blood. This clonotype originated in a girl aged 5-17 years with multiple sclerosis. CDR3 in amino acids: CAGSPRDSSDTQYF. Here the CDR3 DNA reads TGTGCCGGCAGCCCGCGGGACTCGTCAGATACGCAGTATTTT.